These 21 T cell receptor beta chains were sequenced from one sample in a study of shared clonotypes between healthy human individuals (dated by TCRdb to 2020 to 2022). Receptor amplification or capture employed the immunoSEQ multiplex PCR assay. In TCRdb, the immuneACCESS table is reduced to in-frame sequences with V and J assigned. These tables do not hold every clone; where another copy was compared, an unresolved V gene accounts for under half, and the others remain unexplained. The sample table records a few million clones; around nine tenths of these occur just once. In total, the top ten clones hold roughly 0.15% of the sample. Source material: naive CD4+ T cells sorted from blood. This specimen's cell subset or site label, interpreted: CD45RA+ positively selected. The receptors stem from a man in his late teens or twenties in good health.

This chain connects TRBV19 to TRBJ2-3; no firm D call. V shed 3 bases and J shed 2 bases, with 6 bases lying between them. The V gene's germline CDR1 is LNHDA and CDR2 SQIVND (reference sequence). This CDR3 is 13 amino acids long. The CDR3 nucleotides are TGTGCCAGTAGTATCCCCCACACAGATACGCAGTATTTT. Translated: CASSIPHTDTQYF. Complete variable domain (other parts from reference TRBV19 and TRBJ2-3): DGGITQSPKYLFRKEGQNVTLSCEQNLNHDAMYWYRQDPGQGLRLIYYSQIVNDFQKGDIAEGYSVSREKKESFPLTVTSAQKNPTAFYLCASSIPHTDTQYFGPGTRLTVL.

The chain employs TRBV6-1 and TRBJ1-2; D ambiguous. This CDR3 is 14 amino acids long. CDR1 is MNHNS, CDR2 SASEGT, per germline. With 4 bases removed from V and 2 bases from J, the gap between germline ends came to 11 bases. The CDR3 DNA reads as TGTGCCAGCAGTGCCGGGTCTACCAACTATGGCTACACCTTC. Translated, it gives CASSAGSTNYGYTF.

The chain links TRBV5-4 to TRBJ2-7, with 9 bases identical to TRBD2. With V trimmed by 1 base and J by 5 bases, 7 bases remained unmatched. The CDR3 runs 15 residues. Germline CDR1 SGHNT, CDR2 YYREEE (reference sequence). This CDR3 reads CASSLWLAGNDEQYF. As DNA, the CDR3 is TGTGCCAGCAGCTTGTGGCTAGCGGGAAACGACGAGCAGTACTTC.

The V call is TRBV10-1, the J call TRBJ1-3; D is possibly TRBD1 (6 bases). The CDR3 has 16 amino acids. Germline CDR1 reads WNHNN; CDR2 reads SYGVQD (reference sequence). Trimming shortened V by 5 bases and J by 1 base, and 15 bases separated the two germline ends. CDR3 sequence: CASSPGWGASGNTIYF. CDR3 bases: TGCGCCAGCAGTCCTGGTTGGGGGGCGTCTGGAAACACCATATATTTT.

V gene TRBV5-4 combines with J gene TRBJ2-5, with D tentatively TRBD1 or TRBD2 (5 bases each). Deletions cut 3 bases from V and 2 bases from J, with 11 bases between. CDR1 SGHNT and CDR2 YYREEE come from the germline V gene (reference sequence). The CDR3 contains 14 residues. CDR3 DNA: TGTGCCAGCAGCTGGCCGGGACGGCAAGAGACCCAGTACTTC. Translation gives CASSWPGRQETQYF. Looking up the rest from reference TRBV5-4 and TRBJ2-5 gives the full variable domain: ETGVTQSPTHLIKTRGQQVTLRCSSQSGHNTVSWYQQALGQGPQFIFQYYREEENGRGNFPPRFSGLQFPNYSSELNVNALELDDSALYLCASSWPGRQETQYFGPGTRLLVL.

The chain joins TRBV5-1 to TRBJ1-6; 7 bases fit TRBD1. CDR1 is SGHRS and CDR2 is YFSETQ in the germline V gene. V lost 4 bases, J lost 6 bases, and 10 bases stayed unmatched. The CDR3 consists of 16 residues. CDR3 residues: CASSDGRGGLNSPLHF. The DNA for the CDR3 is TGCGCCAGCAGCGACGGTCGAGGGGGCCTTAATTCACCCCTCCACTTT.

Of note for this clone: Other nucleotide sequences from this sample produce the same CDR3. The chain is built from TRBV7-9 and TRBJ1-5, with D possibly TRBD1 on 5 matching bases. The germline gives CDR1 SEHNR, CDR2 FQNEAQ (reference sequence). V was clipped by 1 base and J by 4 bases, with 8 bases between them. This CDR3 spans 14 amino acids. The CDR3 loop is CASSLVGGNQPQHF. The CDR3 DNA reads TGTGCCAGCAGCTTAGTTGGGGGGAATCAGCCCCAGCATTTT.

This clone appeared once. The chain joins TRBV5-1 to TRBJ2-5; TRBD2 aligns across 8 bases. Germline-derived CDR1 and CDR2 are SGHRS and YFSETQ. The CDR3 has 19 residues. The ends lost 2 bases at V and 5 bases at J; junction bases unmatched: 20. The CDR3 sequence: CASSFGSGRRLSGTETQYF. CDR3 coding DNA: TGCGCCAGCAGCTTCGGGTCCGGTCGGCGACTTAGCGGGACGGAGACCCAGTACTTC.

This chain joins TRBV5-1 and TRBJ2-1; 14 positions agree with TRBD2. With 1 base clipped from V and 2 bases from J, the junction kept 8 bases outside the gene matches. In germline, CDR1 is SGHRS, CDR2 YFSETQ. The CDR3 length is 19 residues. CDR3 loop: CASSLQGLAGGSTYNEQFF. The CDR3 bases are TGCGCCAGCAGCTTGCAAGGACTAGCGGGGGGTTCCACCTACAATGAGCAGTTCTTC.

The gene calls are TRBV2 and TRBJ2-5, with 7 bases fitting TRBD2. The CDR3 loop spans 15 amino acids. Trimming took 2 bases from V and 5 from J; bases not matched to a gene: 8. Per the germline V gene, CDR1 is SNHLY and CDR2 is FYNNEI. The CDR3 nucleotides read TGTGCCAGCAGTGAATTGTGGGGGGGAACGGAGACCCAGTACTTC. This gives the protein CASSELWGGTETQYF.

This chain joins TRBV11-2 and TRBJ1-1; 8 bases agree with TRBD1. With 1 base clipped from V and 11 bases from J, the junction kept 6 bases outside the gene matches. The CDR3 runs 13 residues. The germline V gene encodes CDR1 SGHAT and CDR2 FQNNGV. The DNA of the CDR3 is TGTGCCAGCAGCTTAGCGAGGGACAGGTCGGCTTTCTTT. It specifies CASSLARDRSAFF.

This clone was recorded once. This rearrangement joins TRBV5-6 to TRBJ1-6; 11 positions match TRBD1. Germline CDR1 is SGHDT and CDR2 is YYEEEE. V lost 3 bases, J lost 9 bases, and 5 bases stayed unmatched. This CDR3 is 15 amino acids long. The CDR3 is CASSSTGTGGSPLHF. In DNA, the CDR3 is TGTGCCAGCAGCTCGACCGGGACAGGGGGTTCACCCCTCCACTTT. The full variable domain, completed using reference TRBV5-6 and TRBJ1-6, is DAGVTQSPTHLIKTRGQQVTLRCSPKSGHDTVSWYQQALGQGPQFIFQYYEEEERQRGNFPDRFSGHQFPNYSSELNVNALLLGDSALYLCASSSTGTGGSPLHFGNGTRLTVT.

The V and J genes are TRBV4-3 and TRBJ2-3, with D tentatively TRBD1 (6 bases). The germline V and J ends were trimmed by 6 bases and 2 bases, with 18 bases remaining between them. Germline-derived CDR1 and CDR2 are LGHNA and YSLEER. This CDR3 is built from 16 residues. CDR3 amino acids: CASSPTGSKITDTQYF. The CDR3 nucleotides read TGCGCCAGCAGTCCTACAGGGTCGAAGATCACAGATACGCAGTATTTT.

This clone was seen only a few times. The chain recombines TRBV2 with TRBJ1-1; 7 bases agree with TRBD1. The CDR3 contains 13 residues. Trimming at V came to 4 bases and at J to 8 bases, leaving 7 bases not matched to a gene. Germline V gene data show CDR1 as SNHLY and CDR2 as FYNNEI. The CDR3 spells CASSGDSRIEAFF. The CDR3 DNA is TGTGCCAGCAGTGGGGACAGTCGTATAGAAGCTTTCTTT.

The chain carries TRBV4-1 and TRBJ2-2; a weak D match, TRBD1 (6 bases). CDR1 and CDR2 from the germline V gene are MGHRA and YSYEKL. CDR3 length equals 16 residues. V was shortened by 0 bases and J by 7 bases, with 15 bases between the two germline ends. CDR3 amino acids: CASSQDQGLLIGELFF. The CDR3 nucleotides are TGCGCCAGCAGCCAAGACCAGGGGCTGTTAATCGGGGAGCTGTTTTTT.

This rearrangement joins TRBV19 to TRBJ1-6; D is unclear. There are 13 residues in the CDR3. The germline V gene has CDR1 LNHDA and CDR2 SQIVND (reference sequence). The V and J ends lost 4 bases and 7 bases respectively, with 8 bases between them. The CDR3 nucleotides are TGTGCCAGTAGTACAGAAAGAAATTCACCCCTCCACTTT. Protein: CASSTERNSPLHF.

The CDR3 nucleotides read TGTGCCAGTAGCCTTTCCCGACAGAATCTCTATGGCTACACCTTC. Translated, it gives CASSLSRQNLYGYTF. The chain joins TRBV19 to TRBJ1-2; maybe TRBD1 (5 bases). Between the trimmed V and J ends, which lost 6 bases and 4 bases, there was a span of 18 bases. CDR1 is LNHDA and CDR2 is SQIVND in the germline V gene (reference sequence). The CDR3 extends over 15 amino acids.

CDR3 in DNA: TGTGCCAGTAGTATTACCGAACAGGGAGCTGGAAACACCATATATTTT. Translating gives CASSITEQGAGNTIYF. The gene calls are TRBV19 and TRBJ1-3, with a tentative D call TRBD1 (6 bases). The CDR3 has 16 amino acids. Germline CDR1 reads LNHDA; CDR2 reads SQIVND (reference sequence). V lost 3 bases and J lost 2, with 14 bases in between. Variable domain in full (rest from reference TRBV19 and TRBJ1-3): DGGITQSPKYLFRKEGQNVTLSCEQNLNHDAMYWYRQDPGQGLRLIYYSQIVNDFQKGDIAEGYSVSREKKESFPLTVTSAQKNPTAFYLCASSITEQGAGNTIYFGEGSWLTVV.

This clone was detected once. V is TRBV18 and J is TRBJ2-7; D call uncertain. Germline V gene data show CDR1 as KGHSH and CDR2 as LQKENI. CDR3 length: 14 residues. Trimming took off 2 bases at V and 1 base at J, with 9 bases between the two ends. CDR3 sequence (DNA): TGTGCCAGCTCACCAATTCCTGGATCCTACGAGCAGTACTTC. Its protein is CASSPIPGSYEQYF.

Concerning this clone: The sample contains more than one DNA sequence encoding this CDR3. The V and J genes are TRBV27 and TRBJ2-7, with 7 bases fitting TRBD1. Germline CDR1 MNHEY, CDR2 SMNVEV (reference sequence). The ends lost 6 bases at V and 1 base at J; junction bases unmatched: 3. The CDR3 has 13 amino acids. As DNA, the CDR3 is TGTGCCAGCAGCAGGGACAGATCCTACGAGCAGTACTTC. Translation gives CASSRDRSYEQYF.

The DNA for the CDR3 is TGCGCCAGCAGTCGATTGGACAGGGGGCGGACTGAAGCTTTCTTT. As protein: CASSRLDRGRTEAFF. The chain is built from TRBV10-2 and TRBJ1-1; 11 bases are shared with TRBD1. CDR3 length equals 15 residues. V lost 5 bases and J lost 5; bases outside the gene matches: 7. Looked up from germline, CDR1 is WSHSY and CDR2 is SAAADI.